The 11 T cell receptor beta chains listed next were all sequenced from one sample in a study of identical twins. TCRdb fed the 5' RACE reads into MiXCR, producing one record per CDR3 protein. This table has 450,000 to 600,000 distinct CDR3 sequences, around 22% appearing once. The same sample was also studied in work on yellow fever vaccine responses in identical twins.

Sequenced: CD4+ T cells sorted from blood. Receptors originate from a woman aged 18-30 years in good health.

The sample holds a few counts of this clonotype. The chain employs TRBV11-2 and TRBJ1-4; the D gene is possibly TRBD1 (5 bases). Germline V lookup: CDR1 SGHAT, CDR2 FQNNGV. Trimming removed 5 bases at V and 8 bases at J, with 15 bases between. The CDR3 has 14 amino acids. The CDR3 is CASSPFGAGEKLFF. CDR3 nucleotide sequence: TGTGCCAGCAGCCCCTTTGGGGCTGGCGAAAAACTGTTTTTT.

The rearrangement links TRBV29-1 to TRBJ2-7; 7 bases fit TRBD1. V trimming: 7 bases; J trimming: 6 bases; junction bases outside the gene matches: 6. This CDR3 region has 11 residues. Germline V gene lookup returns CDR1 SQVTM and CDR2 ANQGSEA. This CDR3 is CSALTGFEQYF. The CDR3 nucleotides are TGCAGCGCTCTGACAGGGTTCGAGCAGTACTTC.

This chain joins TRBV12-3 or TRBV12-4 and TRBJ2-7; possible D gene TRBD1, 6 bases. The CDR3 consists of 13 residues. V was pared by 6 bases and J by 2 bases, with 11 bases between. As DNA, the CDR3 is TGTGCCAGCAGCAACAGGGTTGCCTACGAGCAGTACTTC. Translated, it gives CASSNRVAYEQYF.

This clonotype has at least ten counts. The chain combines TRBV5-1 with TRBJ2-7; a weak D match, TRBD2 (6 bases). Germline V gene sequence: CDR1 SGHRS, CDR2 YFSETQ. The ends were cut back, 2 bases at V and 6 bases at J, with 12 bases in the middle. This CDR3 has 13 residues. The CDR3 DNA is TGCGCCAGCAGCTTAGAGACTAGTTCCGAGCAGTACTTC. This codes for CASSLETSSEQYF. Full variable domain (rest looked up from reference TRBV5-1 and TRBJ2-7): KAGVTQTPRYLIKTRGQQVTLSCSPISGHRSVSWYQQTPGQGLQFLFEYFSETQRNKGNFPGRFSGRQFSNSRSEMNVSTLELGDSALYLCASSLETSSEQYFGPGTRLTVT.

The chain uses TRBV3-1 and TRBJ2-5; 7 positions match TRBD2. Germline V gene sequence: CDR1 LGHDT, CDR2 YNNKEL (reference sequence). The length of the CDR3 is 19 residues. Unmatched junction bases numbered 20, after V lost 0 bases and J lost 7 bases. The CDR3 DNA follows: TGTGCCAGCAGCCAAGATTTTATCCCGGGGACTACAGTATTGACGACCCAGTACTTC. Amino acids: CASSQDFIPGTTVLTTQYF.

The CDR3 reads CATSRGLAPSTDTQYF. The CDR3 nucleotides read TGTGCCACCAGCCGAGGACTAGCGCCGAGCACAGATACGCAGTATTTT. The rearrangement links TRBV15 to TRBJ2-3, with 9 bases aligning to TRBD2. This CDR3 comprises 16 residues. Germline loops: CDR1 LNHNV, CDR2 YYDKDF (reference sequence). V was pared by 5 bases and J by 0 bases, with 6 bases of the junction left unmatched.

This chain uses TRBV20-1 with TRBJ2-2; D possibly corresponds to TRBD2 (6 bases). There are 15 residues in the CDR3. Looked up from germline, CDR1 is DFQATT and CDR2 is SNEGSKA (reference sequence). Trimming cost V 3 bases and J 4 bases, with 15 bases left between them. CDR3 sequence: CSASDGGIGTGELFF. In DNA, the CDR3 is TGCAGTGCTAGTGACGGCGGGATCGGCACCGGGGAGCTGTTTTTT.

The CDR3 sequence: CASSQEMRETQYF. The CDR3 DNA reads as TGTGCCAGCAGCCAAGAGATGAGGGAGACCCAGTACTTC. The V gene is TRBV14, the J gene TRBJ2-5; D gene unclear. With 0 bases removed from V and 5 bases from J, the gap between germline ends came to 7 bases. This CDR3 comprises 13 residues. CDR1 and CDR2 (germline): SGHDN, FVKESK.

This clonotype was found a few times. The CDR3 region has the DNA TGTGCCAGCTCACCTCCAGGGAGGGAGCAGTACTTC. Its protein product is CASSPPGREQYF. The chain couples TRBV18 to TRBJ2-7; maybe TRBD2 (6 bases). Germline V gene sequence: CDR1 KGHSH, CDR2 LQKENI. V was shortened by 3 bases and J by 7 bases, with 10 bases between the two germline ends. This CDR3 region has 12 residues. Full variable domain (rest looked up from reference TRBV18 and TRBJ2-7): NAGVMQNPRHLVRRRGQEARLRCSPMKGHSHVYWYRQLPEEGLKFMVYLQKENIIDESGMPKERFSAEFPKEGPSILRIQQVVRGDSAAYFCASSPPGREQYFGPGTRLTVT.

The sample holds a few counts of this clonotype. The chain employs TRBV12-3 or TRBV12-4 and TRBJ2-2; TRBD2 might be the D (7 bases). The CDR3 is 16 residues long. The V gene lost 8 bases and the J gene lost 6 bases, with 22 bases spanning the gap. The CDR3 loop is CASGDKKGGAPGELFF. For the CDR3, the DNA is TGTGCCAGCGGAGATAAAAAGGGGGGGGCGCCCGGGGAGCTGTTTTTT.

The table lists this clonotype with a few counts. CDR3: CAIKPSTDTQYF. In nucleotides, the CDR3 is TGTGCCATCAAACCTAGCACAGATACGCAGTATTTT. J is TRBJ2-3 and V is TRBV27; D uncertain. CDR1 is MNHEY, CDR2 SMNVEV, per germline (reference sequence). The CDR3 contains 12 residues. With 10 bases removed from V and 0 bases from J, the gap between germline ends came to 8 bases.